This T cell receptor (beta chain) was sequenced in a study of T-cell memory formation after mild COVID-19. General study results and limits: Clones contracting over day 15 to 85 were CD4/CD8 balanced, with later expanders leaning CD4+.

This CDR3 comprises 14 residues. Germline values: CDR1 MNHEY, CDR2 SMNVEV (reference sequence). The germline V and J ends were trimmed by 5 bases and 3 bases, with 10 bases remaining between them. TCRdb passed the 5' RACE reads through MiXCR, listing each CDR3 protein once. Found here are a few hundred thousand distinct CDR3 sequences, about 13% of them singletons; the top ten hold under 25%. A remark on this clonotype: What it binds is unknown.

Source material: PBMCs or a T cell subset sorted from them (not recorded which). The chain links TRBV27 to TRBJ1-4, with D tentatively TRBD1 (6 bases). The receptor's source is a man between 18 and 29 years old who had mild COVID-19 (a few samples of this study predate the infection). Cell type and time point are not known. The CDR3 reads CASSPGQSNEKLFF. The CDR3 nucleotides are TGTGCCAGCAGTCCCGGACAGTCTAATGAAAAACTGTTTTTT.